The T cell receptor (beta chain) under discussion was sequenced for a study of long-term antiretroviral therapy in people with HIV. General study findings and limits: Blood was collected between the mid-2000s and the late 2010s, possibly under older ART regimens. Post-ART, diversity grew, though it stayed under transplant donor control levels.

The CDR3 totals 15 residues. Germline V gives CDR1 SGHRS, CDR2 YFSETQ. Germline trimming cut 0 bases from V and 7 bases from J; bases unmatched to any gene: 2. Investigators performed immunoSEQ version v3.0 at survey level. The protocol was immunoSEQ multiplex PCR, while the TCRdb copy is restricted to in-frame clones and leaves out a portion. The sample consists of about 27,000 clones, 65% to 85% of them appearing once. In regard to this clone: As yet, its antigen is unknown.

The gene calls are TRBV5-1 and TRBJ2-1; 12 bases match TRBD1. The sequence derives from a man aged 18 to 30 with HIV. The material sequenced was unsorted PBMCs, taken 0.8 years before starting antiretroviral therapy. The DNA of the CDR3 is TGCGCCAGCAGCTTGGCGGGACAGGGGGCAAATGAGCAGTTCTTC. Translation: CASSLAGQGANEQFF.